This entry lists 19 T cell receptor beta chains sequenced from one sample in a study of PD-1 blockade in mismatch repair-deficient tumors. Produced via immunoSEQ multiplex PCR; TCRdb's table is partial and in-frame only. This sample yields some 100,000 clones, of which 70% to 85% are seen a single time; about 6.3% belongs to the top ten. The material sequenced was peripheral blood, taken approximately 8 months after starting pembrolizumab. Every receptor here comes from an adult with mismatch repair-deficient cancer.

J is TRBJ2-1 and V is TRBV30; TRBD2 matches 13 bases. CDR1 and CDR2 (germline): GTSNPN, SVGIG (reference sequence). CDR3 length: 18 residues. Trimming cost V 2 bases and J 7 bases; bases outside gene matches: 14. CDR3 nucleotide sequence: TGTGCCTGGAGTAGACTAGCGGGGGGTCCGGGAATGAGAAATGAGCAGTTCTTC. It is translated as CAWSRLAGGPGMRNEQFF. Full variable domain (rest looked up from reference TRBV30 and TRBJ2-1): SQTIHQWPATLVQPVGSPLSLECTVEGTSNPNLYWYRQAAGRGLQLLFYSVGIGQISSEVPQNLSASRPQDRQFILSSKKLLLSDSGFYLCAWSRLAGGPGMRNEQFFGPGTRLTVL.

V and J are TRBV27 and TRBJ2-7; 10 bases line up with TRBD2. From germline, CDR1 is MNHEY and CDR2 SMNVEV (reference sequence). The CDR3 totals 15 residues. V lost 8 bases to trimming and J lost 7 bases; unmatched junction nucleotides: 14. Written as DNA, the CDR3 is TGTGCCAGCGCGCGCCAAGCGGGAGGGCCCGGGGAGCAGTACTTC. It translates to CASARQAGGPGEQYF.

This rearrangement joins TRBV7-9 to TRBJ2-7, with D possibly being TRBD2 (5 bases). This CDR3 contains 13 residues. Germline CDR1 SEHNR, CDR2 FQNEAQ (reference sequence). The V end lost 2 bases, the J end lost 4 bases, and 9 bases lay between the germline ends. CDR3 in DNA: TGTGCCAGCAGCTTAACCGGACTTTACGAGCAGTACTTC. Encoded protein: CASSLTGLYEQYF.

The chain combines TRBV5-6 with TRBJ1-3, with D hard to call. The CDR3 has 16 residues. The V and J ends lost 4 bases and 0 bases respectively, with 14 bases between them. The germline gives CDR1 SGHDT, CDR2 YYEEEE. The CDR3 protein is CASSLAQVHSGNTIYF. In nucleotides, the CDR3 is TGTGCCAGCAGCCTTGCCCAGGTCCACTCTGGAAACACCATATATTTT. Complete variable domain (other parts from reference TRBV5-6 and TRBJ1-3): DAGVTQSPTHLIKTRGQQVTLRCSPKSGHDTVSWYQQALGQGPQFIFQYYEEEERQRGNFPDRFSGHQFPNYSSELNVNALLLGDSALYLCASSLAQVHSGNTIYFGEGSWLTVV.

The V call is TRBV7-6, the J call TRBJ2-7; 12 nucleotides align to TRBD2. CDR3 size: 20 residues. Losses at the gene ends were 1 base for V and 1 base for J; bases not matched to a gene: 14. CDR1 SGHVS and CDR2 FNYEAQ come from the germline V gene. In DNA, the CDR3 is TGTGCCAGCAGCTTAGGATCCCCATGGCTAGCGGGAGGGCCTTCCTACGAGCAGTACTTC. Encoded protein: CASSLGSPWLAGGPSYEQYF.

The chain has TRBV4-1 and TRBJ1-2; 12 bases align to TRBD1. Germline CDR1 is MGHRA and CDR2 is YSYEKL. The CDR3 is made up of 15 amino acids. V shed 1 base, J shed 6 bases, and the junction held 3 bases outside the gene matches. The CDR3 region is CASSQARDRGHGYTF. The DNA for the CDR3 is TGCGCCAGCAGCCAAGCCCGGGACAGGGGGCATGGCTACACCTTC.

This chain connects TRBV10-3 to TRBJ2-7; no firm D call. Trimming took off 6 bases at V and 0 bases at J, with 15 bases between the two ends. Germline CDR1 is ENHRY and CDR2 is SYGVKD. This CDR3 has 15 amino acids. The CDR3 reads CAISPAGGSSYEQYF. In DNA, the CDR3 is TGTGCCATCAGCCCAGCCGGCGGCAGCTCCTACGAGCAGTACTTC.

V usage is TRBV7-6 and J usage is TRBJ2-7, with TRBD2 matching 11 bases. Germline CDR1 is SGHVS and CDR2 is FNYEAQ. The CDR3 spans 17 residues. The V segment lost 6 bases and the J segment 5 bases; nucleotides outside the gene matches: 15. CDR3 coding DNA: TGTGCCAGCAGTAGGACGGATACTAGCGGGAGACACCACGAGCAGTACTTC. Amino acids: CASSRTDTSGRHHEQYF.

The DNA for the CDR3 is TGCGCCAGCAGCCCGGCAGGGCGGGGGAACACCGGGGAGCTGTTTTTT. Translation: CASSPAGRGNTGELFF. The chain has TRBV4-1 and TRBJ2-2; D possibly corresponds to TRBD2 (6 bases). The CDR3 runs to 16 residues. With 4 bases removed from V and 1 base from J, the gap between germline ends came to 13 bases. CDR1 is MGHRA, CDR2 YSYEKL, per germline.

The chain carries TRBV4-3 and TRBJ2-3; D possibly corresponds to TRBD2 (6 bases). Germline lookup yields CDR1 LGHNA and CDR2 YSLEER. This CDR3 spans 14 amino acids. Trimming took 0 bases from V and 11 from J, leaving 15 bases between them. CDR3 loop: CASSQDRSGLLQYF. DNA for the CDR3: TGCGCCAGCAGCCAAGATAGATCGGGACTCTTGCAGTATTTT.

In its sample, this clone ranks as medium-sized (0.01 to 0.1%). The chain carries TRBV19 and TRBJ1-5; 8 bases line up with TRBD1. The ends lost 5 bases at V and 1 base at J; junction bases unmatched: 4. The CDR3 sequence is 15 residues long. Germline V gives CDR1 LNHDA, CDR2 SQIVND (reference sequence). CDR3 sequence: CASSERDRSNQPQHF. The CDR3 DNA sequence: TGTGCCAGTAGTGAGAGGGACAGGAGCAATCAGCCCCAGCATTTT.

The chain uses TRBV6-5 and TRBJ1-5; unclear D gene. CDR3 length equals 14 residues. Germline values: CDR1 MNHEY, CDR2 SVGAGI. Trimming shortened V by 6 bases and J by 7 bases, and 16 bases separated the two germline ends. The CDR3 nucleotides are TGTGCCAGCAGCACGCCTGGCCCGGGGCAGCCCCAGCATTTT. It encodes CASSTPGPGQPQHF.

The gene calls are TRBV28 and TRBJ1-2; D is ambiguous. CDR3 length: 11 residues. CDR1 is MDHEN and CDR2 is SYDVKM in the germline V gene. V was shortened by 4 bases and J by 12 bases, with 12 bases between the two germline ends. The CDR3 is CASSSAGSNTF. DNA for the CDR3: TGTGCCAGCAGTTCAGCCGGGAGCAACACCTTC.

The V gene is TRBV15, the J gene TRBJ2-5; D unclear. Germline V gene lookup returns CDR1 LNHNV and CDR2 YYDKDF (reference sequence). V was trimmed by 0 bases and J by 5 bases, leaving 10 bases between them. The CDR3 length is 14 residues. For the CDR3, the DNA is TGTGCCACCAGCAGAGATGCTGGATTGGAGACCCAGTACTTC. Its protein product is CATSRDAGLETQYF.

The V call is TRBV7-2, the J call TRBJ1-2; the D gene is possibly TRBD1 (5 bases). Between the trimmed V and J ends, which lost 5 bases and 3 bases, there was a span of 13 bases. CDR1 and CDR2 from the germline V gene are SGHTA and FQGNSA. The CDR3 is 14 residues long. The CDR3 protein is CASSPGTVDYGYTF. CDR3 DNA: TGTGCCAGCAGCCCCGGGACGGTGGACTATGGCTACACCTTC.

The chain couples TRBV4-3 to TRBJ2-7, with unresolved D. V was clipped by 1 base and J by 2 bases, with 12 bases between them. Per the germline V gene, CDR1 is LGHNA and CDR2 is YSLEER. This CDR3 is built from 15 residues. The CDR3 region has the DNA TGCGCCAGCAGCCAAGGGAGTGACGGACCCTACGAGCAGTACTTC. Encoded protein: CASSQGSDGPYEQYF.

This sequence joins TRBV19 and TRBJ1-1, with D possibly TRBD1 on 5 matching bases. Trimming took off 5 bases at V and 0 bases at J, with 7 bases between the two ends. The CDR3 totals 13 residues. Germline lookup yields CDR1 LNHDA and CDR2 SQIVND (reference sequence). Written as DNA, the CDR3 is TGTGCCAGTAGTGAGACAGTGAACACTGAAGCTTTCTTT. Translating it yields CASSETVNTEAFF. Based on the CDR3 plus reference TRBV19 and TRBJ1-1, the full variable domain is DGGITQSPKYLFRKEGQNVTLSCEQNLNHDAMYWYRQDPGQGLRLIYYSQIVNDFQKGDIAEGYSVSREKKESFPLTVTSAQKNPTAFYLCASSETVNTEAFFGQGTRLTVV.

The chain joins TRBV2 to TRBJ1-4; TRBD1 aligns across 10 bases. This CDR3 comprises 15 residues. Germline CDR1 SNHLY, CDR2 FYNNEI. Trimming at V came to 6 bases and at J to 5 bases, leaving 6 bases not matched to a gene. The DNA of the CDR3 is TGTGCCAGCAGAGCCGGGGGACAGGGGAATGAAAAACTGTTTTTT. Its protein is CASRAGGQGNEKLFF.

This clone turned up a few times. The chain couples TRBV7-2 to TRBJ2-3; D is possibly TRBD1 (5 bases). The CDR3 consists of 13 residues. The V end lost 2 bases, the J end lost 5 bases, and 8 bases lay between the germline ends. Germline assignment: CDR1 SGHTA and CDR2 FQGNSA. The CDR3 DNA reads as TGTGCCAGCAGCTTAATCAGGGAAGATACGCAGTATTTT. Its protein product is CASSLIREDTQYF.